This is a list of T cell receptor beta chains from one sample in a study of shared clonotypes between healthy human individuals. The data were produced by immunoSEQ multiplex PCR, yet TCRdb's version contains in-frame clones alone and is incomplete. The data contain approximately 1.4 million clones, around 98% of them singletons. The specimen was naive CD4+ T cells sorted from blood. These receptors all stem from a man aged 30 to 39 in good health. Each CDR3 is given with its conserved first and last residue.

TRBV19,14,TRBJ2-7,CASSLRTGGYEQYF
TRBV27,17,TRBJ2-3,CASTRLAGRPSTDTQYF
TRBV28,12,TRBJ1-2,CASSSVNYGYTF
TRBV30,12,TRBJ1-1,CAWDQGNTEAFF
TRBV6-1,12,TRBJ1-3,CAGTGFGNTIYF
TRBV6-5,13,TRBJ1-1,CASSYSRGTEAFF
TRBV6-1,15,TRBJ2-1,CASSPTTSGIYEQFF
TRBV30,12,TRBJ1-1,CAWSRVNTEAFF
TRBV25-1,14,TRBJ2-1,CASSENRAWVEQFF
TRBV2,16,TRBJ2-2,CASSGVTSGTTGELFF
TRBV5-1,14,TRBJ2-5,CASSSVEGPETQYF
TRBV28,17,TRBJ1-4,CASSLPGQAATNEKLFF
TRBV2,12,TRBJ2-7,CASSAGQVEQYF
TRBV2,14,TRBJ2-7,CASRRGTSGYEQYF
TRBV7-6,16,TRBJ2-6,CASTSGSFSGANVLTF
TRBV5-1,15,TRBJ1-1,CASSLEPGQGTEAFF
TRBV18,12,TRBJ2-5,CASSPVRETQYF
TRBV7-6,15,TRBJ2-2,CASSPLASGTGELFF
TRBV18,13,TRBJ1-1,CASSPGMNTEAFF
TRBV28,19,TRBJ2-1,CASPPGTGGSGRPNNEQFF
TRBV5-1,16,TRBJ2-1,CASSLERGSSYNEQFF
TRBV9,16,TRBJ2-7,CASSVGTEKSSYEQYF
TRBV28,12,TRBJ1-5,CASSLAYQPQHF
TRBV19,14,TRBJ2-2,CASSLPTGTGELFF
TRBV18,16,TRBJ1-5,CASSPLGDRGNQPQHF
TRBV5-1,16,TRBJ2-3,CASSSRPGGSTDTQYF
TRBV25-1,12,TRBJ1-2,CASSGTPGGYTF
TRBV9,14,TRBJ2-1,CASSGQESYNEQFF
TRBV25-1,16,TRBJ2-1,CASSEDRWRAPDEQFF
TRBV6-6,15,TRBJ2-3,CASSYTSGRPDTQYF
TRBV7-8,15,TRBJ2-2,CASSRQGANTGELFF
TRBV7-2,15,TRBJ2-3,CASSLMTSSADTQYF